The TCR beta chain under discussion was sequenced for a study of monozygotic twins with cystic fibrosis (dated by TCRdb to about 2021). In the study overall: Barcoded libraries were made from three micrograms of fragmented DNA using approximately 14 PCR cycles. The study compared TCR beta repertoires within and between 16 monozygotic twin pairs with cystic fibrosis to assess genetic influence on V and J gene usage. Made up mostly of children and adolescents, the cohort included ten female and six male twin pairs ranging in age from roughly 2.0 to 40 years, with a median of about 10 years. On the day of blood sampling, twins were ranked among some 1,000 cohort participants for weight-for-height and for FEVPerc (FEV1 disease centile). Data for three of the twin pairs had already been reported earlier in a different context.

The twin pairs came from the European Cystic Fibrosis Twin and Sibling Study Cohort, a cohort that recruited patients from roughly 160 CF clinics across 14 European countries. Zygosity and CFTR genotype were verified in-house, with zygosity tested by multiplex PCR of nine short tandem repeat loci. Peripheral blood was sampled from each twin, and clinical parameters were recorded on the day of blood sampling. Genomic DNA was isolated from peripheral blood cells with phenol/chloroform and kept in TE buffer at 4 degrees C. The paper as a whole reports these results and caveats: No association turned up between shared CDR3 numbers and age, concordance or disease severity, and the cohort was small. Simpson clonality was found to be generally low (median 0.0095), suggesting a naive-dominated repertoire, although higher clonality was observed in the most severely affected patients. V gene usage was most similar to the co-twin in 13 of 16 pairs, and J usage was most similar to the co-twin in 8 of 16 pairs, which suggests genetic constraints. Monozygotic CF twin pairs shared significantly more nucleotide-identical clonotypes within each pair than unrelated CF individuals shared with one another (P = 0.000026, Mann-Whitney).

This clone was recorded a few times. This clone's antigen is unknown. No base-level quality is on record; no much larger clone is a single base apart. From the germline V gene, CDR1 is SGHDT and CDR2 is YYEEEE. The CDR3 spans 14 residues, from the cysteine through the phenylalanine. The CDR3 DNA has 42 bases and is translated from base 1. V is clipped by 4 bases and J by 8 bases, and the sequence between their germline boundaries is 13 bases long. TCR beta CDR3 regions were amplified by multiplex PCR with the immunoSEQ immune profiling system according to the manufacturer's instructions. Sequencing was performed on an Illumina NextSeq system. In the paper's pipeline: The immunoSEQ Analyzer platform handled processing of the sequence data, and clonality was calculated by taking the square root of Simpson's index of productive rearrangements. V and J usage similarity was measured by Jensen-Shannon distance, and CDR3 generation probabilities were computed with OLGA. The researchers looked up shared CDR3 sequences in the immuneACCESS database (August 2020) and in VDJdb (December 2020). What TCRdb holds here is the immuneACCESS table cut down to in-frame rearrangements. Part of the clones is not present; checked against another copy, under half of the missing clones reflect an unresolved V gene, and the others are unexplained. V and J calls plus clone size are reproduced from that table; the DNA served to infer D and trimming. This sample comprises roughly 35,000 clones, 84% of them detected only once. The top ten clonotypes cover roughly 1.5% of the sample.

Sample: blood. The rearranged chain carries TRBV5-6 and TRBJ1-6; 6 matching bases give a weak D call of TRBD1. This TCR came from a girl aged 2-10 years with cystic fibrosis. The DNA sequence reads TGTGCCAGCAGCCCCAGGGGCCCGGATTCACCCCTCCACTTT. Protein translation: CASSPRGPDSPLHF.